This T cell receptor beta chain stems from a study of control samples from healthy donors and cancer patients. The assay was immunoSEQ multiplex PCR, and TCRdb's table has in-frame clones only and misses some. This sample has 150,000 or so clones, with around 96% found just once. After removal of 5 bases from V and 6 bases from J, the junction contained 4 bases not matched to a gene. In germline, CDR1 is SEHNR, CDR2 FQNEAQ (reference sequence). The length of the CDR3 is 13 residues. V usage is TRBV7-9 and J usage is TRBJ2-1, with TRBD1 matching 7 bases. What was sequenced was blood. The sequence came from a man in his forties or fifties in good health. The CDR3 DNA is TGTGCCAGCAGCAATGAGGGGGCCAATGAGCAGTTCTTC. This gives the protein CASSNEGANEQFF.